This note documents a single T cell receptor (beta chain) sequence. This sample was included in a study of blood T cell repertoires in COVID-19. Overall study context: From the United States, Italy and Spain came samples of acute and convalescent COVID-19.

Between the trimmed V and J ends, which lost 2 bases and 0 bases, there was a span of 11 bases. The CDR3 is made up of 16 amino acids. Germline CDR1 MDHEN, CDR2 SYDVKM. Original analysis: Amplified reference gene primers provided the basis for estimating nucleated cell counts. Data came from immunoSEQ multiplex PCR; TCRdb stores just in-frame clones and leaves some out. The V and J calls and clone size were taken over from that table, and D and trimming were inferred from the DNA. The sample gives approximately 33,000 clones, 88% of which show up once; 7.9% is in the top ten. The genes are TRBV28 and TRBJ2-4, with TRBD2 as a possible D gene (5 bases). This sequence originates from a man in his fifties or sixties with COVID-19, enrolled during active disease. The sample consisted of peripheral blood. Here the CDR3 DNA reads TGTGCCAGCAGTTTAAGGGCTAGCCTAGCCAAAAACATTCAGTACTTC. Encoded protein: CASSLRASLAKNIQYF.